Each of the 19 T cell receptor beta chains below was sequenced from the same sample in a study of precursors of human CD4 cytotoxic T cells. TCRdb processed the reads anew with MiXCR; each CDR3 protein has one entry. The top ten clones hold under 20% of a sample with around 470 distinct CDR3 sequences, more than 15% of them seen once. Sorted CD4+ central memory, effector memory, IL-7R-high TEMRA and IL-7R-negative TEMRA cells underwent bulk UMI sequencing. Specimen: memory CD4+ T cells from blood (PBMCs). These receptors all come from a human donor in good health.

By sample share, this clonotype is large. The chain has TRBV11-2 and TRBJ2-1, with D hard to call. V lost 4 bases, J lost 5 bases, and 15 bases lay in between. In germline, CDR1 is SGHAT, CDR2 FQNNGV. The CDR3 runs 15 residues. The CDR3 loop is CASSYSVSTNNEQFF. CDR3 nucleotides: TGTGCCAGCAGCTATTCGGTATCGACCAACAATGAGCAGTTCTTC. The entire variable domain, with the rest obtained from reference TRBV11-2 and TRBJ2-1, is as follows: EAGVAQSPRYKIIEKRQSVAFWCNPISGHATLYWYQQILGQGPKLLIQFQNNGVVDDSQLPKDRFSAERLKGVDSTLKIQPAKLEDSAVYLCASSYSVSTNNEQFFGPGTRLTVL.

Points on this clonotype: A much larger clone differs from this one at a single base, so this may be a read error. V is TRBV7-3 and J is TRBJ2-3; D unresolved. Trimming left V 7 bases short and J 4 bases short, with 6 bases between. The CDR3 spans 11 residues. Germline loops: CDR1 SGHTA, CDR2 FQGTGA. CDR3 nucleotide sequence: TGTGCCAGCACATCTTCAGATACGCAGTATTTT. Residues: CASTSSDTQYF.

This clonotype was counted a single time. The chain employs TRBV6-1 and TRBJ2-1; TRBD2 matches 7 bases. Germline CDR1 reads MNHNS; CDR2 reads SASEGT. CDR3 length: 16 residues. J lost 5 bases, V lost 4 bases, and 11 bases had no gene match. CDR3 residues: CASSGLAEGRDNEQFF. The CDR3 nucleotides read TGTGCCAGCAGTGGTCTAGCGGAGGGCCGGGACAATGAGCAGTTCTTC.

The chain has TRBV6-1 and TRBJ2-1; 10 bases match TRBD1. The J segment lost 5 bases and the V segment lost 3 bases, leaving 19 bases of the junction unmatched. Germline CDR1 MNHNS, CDR2 SASEGT. The CDR3 totals 20 residues. The CDR3, as DNA: TGTGCCAGCAGTGACCGGGACAGGGGAATATACCTACCCACACACAATGAGCAGTTCTTC. This encodes CASSDRDRGIYLPTHNEQFF.

This clonotype is labeled large. The CDR3 is CASSQEGSYNEQFF. In nucleotides, the CDR3 is TGTGCCAGCAGCCAAGAAGGCAGTTACAATGAGCAGTTCTTC. J is TRBJ2-1 and V is TRBV14; D is unclear. CDR3 length equals 14 residues. Germline CDR1 SGHDN, CDR2 FVKESK. Trimming pared 0 bases from V and 4 bases from J, leaving 7 bases between. The whole variable domain, remainder taken from reference TRBV14 and TRBJ2-1, is EAGVTQFPSHSVIEKGQTVTLRCDPISGHDNLYWYRRVMGKEIKFLLHFVKESKQDESGMPNNRFLAERTGGTYSTLKVQPAELEDSGVYFCASSQEGSYNEQFFGPGTRLTVL.

The J gene is TRBJ2-3, the V gene TRBV11-2; D might be TRBD1 or TRBD2, each matching 5 bases. This CDR3 comprises 16 residues. Trimming removed 3 bases from V and 1 base from J, with 14 bases in between. Germline values: CDR1 SGHAT, CDR2 FQNNGV. CDR3 sequence reads: CASSLSLRDGTDTQYF. The CDR3 DNA is TGTGCCAGCAGCTTGTCTCTCAGGGACGGCACAGATACGCAGTATTTT.

About this clonotype itself: A clone one base away is much larger, so this may be a read error. Here the CDR3 omits its conserved ending phenylalanine or tryptophan, so a read error is the likely source. In nucleotides, the CDR3 is TGTGCCAGTAGTATAGGGGACATTCAGTACGTC. Protein sequence: CASSIGDIQYV. The chain recombines TRBV19 with TRBJ2-4; D gene uncertain. This CDR3 contains 11 residues. Germline V gene sequence: CDR1 LNHDA, CDR2 SQIVND (reference sequence). The V end was cut by 1 base, the J end by 8 bases, with 3 bases between.

This clonotype was detected a few times. The chain links TRBV12-3 or TRBV12-4 to TRBJ1-5; TRBD1 agrees at 9 bases. This CDR3 contains 14 residues. The V segment lost 5 bases and the J segment 5 bases; nucleotides outside the gene matches: 4. The CDR3 bases are TGTGCCAGCAGTCCGACAGGGGGGTATCAGCCCCAGCATTTT. This gives the protein CASSPTGGYQPQHF.

For this clonotype: A much bigger clone sits one base away, suggesting this may be a read error. The rearrangement joins TRBV7-9 to TRBJ1-3; D unclear. From germline, CDR1 is SEHNR and CDR2 FQNEAQ (reference sequence). The CDR3 has 11 amino acids. CDR3 sequence reads: CASSFKDTVYF. CDR3 sequence (DNA): TGTGCCAGCAGCTTCAAAGACACCGTATATTTT.

This clonotype is deemed large. The chain recombines TRBV6-2 or TRBV6-3 with TRBJ1-1; tentatively, D is TRBD1 (6 bases). CDR3 size: 16 residues. V was trimmed by 2 bases and J by 5 bases, leaving 18 bases between them. In germline, CDR1 is MNHEY, CDR2 SVGEGT. The CDR3 sequence is CASSYPTGNVMTEAFF. Here the CDR3 DNA reads TGTGCCAGCAGTTACCCTACAGGGAACGTAATGACTGAAGCTTTCTTT.

This clonotype was detected once. This rearrangement joins TRBV4-1 to TRBJ2-3; 10 positions match TRBD2. The CDR3 is 18 residues long. The ends lost 3 bases at V and 1 base at J; junction bases unmatched: 10. CDR1 is MGHRA, CDR2 YSYEKL, per germline. The CDR3 is CASSQWHAGTSGTDTQYF. In DNA, the CDR3 is TGCGCCAGCAGCCAGTGGCACGCCGGGACTAGCGGCACAGATACGCAGTATTTT.

The gene calls are TRBV29-1 and TRBJ1-1; TRBD1 agrees at 7 bases. The V gene end was trimmed by 4 bases and the J gene end by 5 bases; junction bases not matched to a gene: 7. This CDR3 contains 13 residues. Germline-derived CDR1 and CDR2 are SQVTM and ANQGSEA. CDR3 loop: CSVGYRGATEAFF. CDR3 bases: TGCAGCGTTGGATACAGGGGCGCTACTGAAGCTTTCTTT. Full variable domain (rest looked up from reference TRBV29-1 and TRBJ1-1): SAVISQKPSRDICQRGTSLTIQCQVDSQVTMMFWYRQQPGQSLTLIATANQGSEATYESGFVIDKFPISRPNLTFSTLTVSNMSPEDSSIYLCSVGYRGATEAFFGQGTRLTVV.

Judged by abundance, this clonotype is large. The chain employs TRBV10-3 and TRBJ1-1; D gene uncertain. The CDR3 is 13 amino acids. CDR1 is ENHRY and CDR2 is SYGVKD in the germline V gene. The ends were cut back, 0 bases at V and 11 bases at J, with 13 bases in the middle. The CDR3 DNA sequence: TGTGCCATCAGTGAGTCCCCTGCCCGAGGGGCTTTCTTT. Residues: CAISESPARGAFF.

In its sample, this clonotype ranks as large. The chain couples TRBV12-3 or TRBV12-4 to TRBJ1-1; a weak D match, TRBD1 (6 bases). Trimming left V 4 bases short and J 10 bases short, with 16 bases between. The CDR3 length is 13 residues. CDR3 coding DNA: TGTGCCAGCAGTTCCGGGATCACCAGGGGAGCTTTCTTT. Protein product: CASSSGITRGAFF.

About this clonotype: A much larger clone sits a single nucleotide away, making a read error possible. V usage is TRBV6-1 and J usage is TRBJ2-7, with a tentative D call TRBD1 (6 bases). V was shortened by 6 bases and J by 0 bases, with 15 bases between the two germline ends. The CDR3 has 15 residues. Germline V gives CDR1 MNHNS, CDR2 SASEGT. For the CDR3, the DNA is TGTGCCAGCAGGGAATTCGGACAGTTCTCCTACGAGCAGTACTTC. It yields the protein CASREFGQFSYEQYF.

In its sample, this clonotype was seen a few times. The chain joins TRBV18 to TRBJ2-5; D is undetermined. This CDR3 is 13 amino acids long. Per germline, CDR1 KGHSH and CDR2 LQKENI. V dropped 3 bases and J dropped 1 base, with 6 bases sitting between them. CDR3 amino acids: CASSPGFQETQYF. The DNA of the CDR3 is TGTGCCAGCTCACCCGGATTCCAAGAGACCCAGTACTTC.

This clonotype occurred a few times. V is TRBV9 and J is TRBJ2-2; possible D gene TRBD2, 6 bases. Trimming cost V 4 bases and J 7 bases, with 17 bases left between them. Germline V lookup: CDR1 SGDLS, CDR2 YYNGEE. CDR3 size: 15 residues. For the CDR3, the DNA is TGTGCCAGCAGCCCCCGGGAAGGAGGGGTCGGGGAGCTGTTTTTT. The encoded protein is CASSPREGGVGELFF. The complete variable domain, with remaining parts taken from reference TRBV9 and TRBJ2-2, reads DSGVTQTPKHLITATGQRVTLRCSPRSGDLSVYWYQQSLDQGLQFLIQYYNGEERAKGNILERFSAQQFPDLHSELNLSSLELGDSALYFCASSPREGGVGELFFGEGSRLTVL.

In this sample, this clonotype is large (0.1 to 1%). The chain carries TRBV5-1 and TRBJ2-3; D might be TRBD2 (6 bases). The CDR3 sequence is 15 residues long. V was shortened by 4 bases and J by 6 bases, with 18 bases between the two germline ends. Germline V gives CDR1 SGHRS, CDR2 YFSETQ. The CDR3 DNA reads as TGCGCCAGCAGCCGGGACTTCTCTTCGGTGGATACGCAGTATTTT. Its translation is CASSRDFSSVDTQYF. The entire variable domain, with the rest obtained from reference TRBV5-1 and TRBJ2-3, is as follows: KAGVTQTPRYLIKTRGQQVTLSCSPISGHRSVSWYQQTPGQGLQFLFEYFSETQRNKGNFPGRFSGRQFSNSRSEMNVSTLELGDSALYLCASSRDFSSVDTQYFGPGTRLTVL.

The chain joins TRBV10-3 to TRBJ2-3; TRBD2 agrees at 7 bases. There are 14 residues in the CDR3. Germline CDR1 and CDR2: ENHRY and SYGVKD. CDR3 loop: CAAGEIGSTDTQYF. Written as DNA, the CDR3 is TGTGCGGCGGGGGAGATAGGGAGCACAGATACGCAGTATTTT.